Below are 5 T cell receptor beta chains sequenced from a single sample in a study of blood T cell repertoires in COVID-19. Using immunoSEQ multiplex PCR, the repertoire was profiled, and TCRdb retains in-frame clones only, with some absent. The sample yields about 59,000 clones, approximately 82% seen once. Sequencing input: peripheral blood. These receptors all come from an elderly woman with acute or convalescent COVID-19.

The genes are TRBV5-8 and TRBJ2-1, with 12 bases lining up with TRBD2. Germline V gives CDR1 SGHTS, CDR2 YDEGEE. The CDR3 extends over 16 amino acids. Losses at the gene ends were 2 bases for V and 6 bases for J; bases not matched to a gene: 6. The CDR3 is CASSLLAGGAINEQFF. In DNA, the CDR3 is TGTGCCAGCAGCTTACTAGCGGGAGGTGCTATCAATGAGCAGTTCTTC.

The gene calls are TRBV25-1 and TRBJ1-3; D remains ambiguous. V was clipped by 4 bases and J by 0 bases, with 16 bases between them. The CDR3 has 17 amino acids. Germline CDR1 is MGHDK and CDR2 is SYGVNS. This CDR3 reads CASSGRPDSSSGNTIYF. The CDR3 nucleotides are TGTGCCAGCAGTGGTCGTCCAGACTCCAGCTCTGGAAACACCATATATTTT.

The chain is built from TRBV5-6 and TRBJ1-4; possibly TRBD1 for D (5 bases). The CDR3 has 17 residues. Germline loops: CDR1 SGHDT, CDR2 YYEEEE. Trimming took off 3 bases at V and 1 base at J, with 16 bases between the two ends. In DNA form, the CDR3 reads TGTGCCAGCAGCTCGCCGTTGGGGGGTAGAACTAATGAAAAACTGTTTTTT. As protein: CASSSPLGGRTNEKLFF.

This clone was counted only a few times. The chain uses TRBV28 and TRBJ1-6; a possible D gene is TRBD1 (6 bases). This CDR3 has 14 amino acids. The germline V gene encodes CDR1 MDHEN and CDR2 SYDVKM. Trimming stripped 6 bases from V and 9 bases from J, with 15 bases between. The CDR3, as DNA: TGTGCCAGCAGAACGGGACATTCAAGTTCACCCCTCCACTTT. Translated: CASRTGHSSSPLHF.

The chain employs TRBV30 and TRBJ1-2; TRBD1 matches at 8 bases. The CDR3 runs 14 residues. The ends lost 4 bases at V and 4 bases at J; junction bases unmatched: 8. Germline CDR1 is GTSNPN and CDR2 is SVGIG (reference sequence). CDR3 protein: CAWTRQGYFYGYTF. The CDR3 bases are TGTGCCTGGACCCGACAGGGGTATTTCTATGGCTACACCTTC. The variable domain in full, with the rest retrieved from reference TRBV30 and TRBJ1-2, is SQTIHQWPATLVQPVGSPLSLECTVEGTSNPNLYWYRQAAGRGLQLLFYSVGIGQISSEVPQNLSASRPQDRQFILSSKKLLLSDSGFYLCAWTRQGYFYGYTFGSGTRLTVV.